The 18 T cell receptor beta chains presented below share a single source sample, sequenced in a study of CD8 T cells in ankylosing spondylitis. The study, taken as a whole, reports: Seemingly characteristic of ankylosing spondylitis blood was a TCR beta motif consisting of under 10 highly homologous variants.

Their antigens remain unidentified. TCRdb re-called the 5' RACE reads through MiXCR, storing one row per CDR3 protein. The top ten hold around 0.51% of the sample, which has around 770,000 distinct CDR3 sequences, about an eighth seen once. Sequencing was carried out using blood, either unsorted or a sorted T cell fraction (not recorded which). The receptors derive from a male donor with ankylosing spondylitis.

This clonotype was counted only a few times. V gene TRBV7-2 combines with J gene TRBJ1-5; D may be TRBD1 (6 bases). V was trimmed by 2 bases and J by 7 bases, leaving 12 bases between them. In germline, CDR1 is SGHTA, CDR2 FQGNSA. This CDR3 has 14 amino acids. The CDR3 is CASSLKGGRQPQHF. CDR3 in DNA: TGTGCCAGCAGCTTAAAGGGGGGTCGGCAGCCCCAGCATTTT.

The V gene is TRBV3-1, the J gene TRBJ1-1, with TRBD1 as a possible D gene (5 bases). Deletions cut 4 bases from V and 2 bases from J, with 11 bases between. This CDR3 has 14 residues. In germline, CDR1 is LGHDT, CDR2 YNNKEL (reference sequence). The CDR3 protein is CASSPWGVNTEAFF. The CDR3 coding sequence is TGTGCCAGCAGCCCCTGGGGGGTAAACACTGAAGCTTTCTTT.

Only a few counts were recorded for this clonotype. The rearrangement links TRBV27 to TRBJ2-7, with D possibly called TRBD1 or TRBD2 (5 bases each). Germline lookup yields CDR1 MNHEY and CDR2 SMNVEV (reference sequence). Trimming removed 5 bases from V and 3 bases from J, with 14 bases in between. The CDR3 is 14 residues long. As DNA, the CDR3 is TGTGCCAGCAGTGAGGGGCCTTTCCTCTACGAGCAGTACTTC. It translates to CASSEGPFLYEQYF.

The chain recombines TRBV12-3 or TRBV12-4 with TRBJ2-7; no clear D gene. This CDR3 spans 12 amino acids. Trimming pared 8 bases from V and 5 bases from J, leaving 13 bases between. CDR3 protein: CASSRARDEQYF. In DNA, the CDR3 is TGTGCCAGCTCCCGGGCACGGGACGAGCAGTACTTC.

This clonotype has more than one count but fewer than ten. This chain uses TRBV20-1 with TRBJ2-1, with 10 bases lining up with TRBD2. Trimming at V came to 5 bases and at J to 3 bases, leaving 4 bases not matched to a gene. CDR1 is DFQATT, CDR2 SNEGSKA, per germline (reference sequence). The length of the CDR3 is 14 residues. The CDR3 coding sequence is TGCAGTGCTGCAGCGGGAGGGGACTACAATGAGCAGTTCTTC. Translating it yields CSAAAGGDYNEQFF.

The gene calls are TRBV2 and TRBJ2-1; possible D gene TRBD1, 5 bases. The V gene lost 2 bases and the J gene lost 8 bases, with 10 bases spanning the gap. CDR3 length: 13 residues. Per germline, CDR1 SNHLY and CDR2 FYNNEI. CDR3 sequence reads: CASSETGLDEQFF. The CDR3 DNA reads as TGTGCCAGCAGTGAAACAGGTCTCGATGAGCAGTTCTTC.

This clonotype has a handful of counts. CDR3 protein: CSASRGGRYEQYF. The CDR3 coding sequence is TGCAGTGCTTCCCGTGGAGGGCGTTACGAGCAGTACTTC. The chain joins TRBV20-1 to TRBJ2-7; D is perhaps TRBD2 (6 bases). CDR3 length: 13 residues. Trimming took 5 bases from V and 4 from J, leaving 15 bases between them. Per the germline V gene, CDR1 is DFQATT and CDR2 is SNEGSKA (reference sequence).

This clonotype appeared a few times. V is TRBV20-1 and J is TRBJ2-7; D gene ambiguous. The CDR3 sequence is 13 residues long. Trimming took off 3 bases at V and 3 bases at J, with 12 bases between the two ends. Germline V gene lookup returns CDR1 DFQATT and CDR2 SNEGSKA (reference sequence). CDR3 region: CSASEVLGYEQYF. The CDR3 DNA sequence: TGCAGTGCTAGTGAAGTACTGGGCTACGAGCAGTACTTC.

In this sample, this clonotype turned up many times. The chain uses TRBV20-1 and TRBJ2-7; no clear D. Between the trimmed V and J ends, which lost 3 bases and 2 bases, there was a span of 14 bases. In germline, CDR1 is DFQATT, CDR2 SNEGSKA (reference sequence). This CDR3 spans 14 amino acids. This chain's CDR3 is CSASPAGLAYEQYF. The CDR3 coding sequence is TGCAGTGCTAGTCCGGCAGGATTAGCCTACGAGCAGTACTTC.

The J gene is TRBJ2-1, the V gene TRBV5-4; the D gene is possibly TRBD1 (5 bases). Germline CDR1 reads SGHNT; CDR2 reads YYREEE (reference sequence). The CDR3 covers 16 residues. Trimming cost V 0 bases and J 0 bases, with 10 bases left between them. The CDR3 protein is CASSLATGSSYNEQFF. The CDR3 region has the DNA TGTGCCAGCAGCTTGGCTACAGGAAGCTCCTACAATGAGCAGTTCTTC.

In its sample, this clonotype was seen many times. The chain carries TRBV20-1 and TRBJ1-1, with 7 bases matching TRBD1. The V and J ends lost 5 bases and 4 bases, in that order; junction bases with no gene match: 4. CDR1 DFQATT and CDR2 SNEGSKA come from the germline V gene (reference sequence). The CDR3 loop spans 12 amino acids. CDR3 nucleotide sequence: TGCAGTGCTCGTGACAGGGTCACTGAAGCTTTCTTT. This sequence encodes CSARDRVTEAFF.

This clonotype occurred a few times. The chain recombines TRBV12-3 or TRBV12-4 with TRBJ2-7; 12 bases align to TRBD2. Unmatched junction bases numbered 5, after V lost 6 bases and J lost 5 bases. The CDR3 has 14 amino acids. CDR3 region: CASRTSGSSDEQYF. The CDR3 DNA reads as TGTGCCAGCAGGACTAGCGGGAGCAGCGACGAGCAGTACTTC.

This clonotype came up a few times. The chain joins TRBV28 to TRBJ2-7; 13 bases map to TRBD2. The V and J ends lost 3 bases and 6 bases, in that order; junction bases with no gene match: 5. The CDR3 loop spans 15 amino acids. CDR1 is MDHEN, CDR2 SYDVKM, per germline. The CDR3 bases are TGTGCCAGCAGTTTTAGGACTAGCGGGGGTGGCGAGCAGTACTTC. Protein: CASSFRTSGGGEQYF.

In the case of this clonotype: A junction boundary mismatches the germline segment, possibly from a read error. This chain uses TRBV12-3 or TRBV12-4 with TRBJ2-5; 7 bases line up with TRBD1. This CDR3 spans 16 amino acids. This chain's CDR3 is CASSLAQGNARESQYF. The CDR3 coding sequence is TGTGCCAGCAGTTTAGCACAGGGGAATGCGCGAGAGTCCCAGTACTTC.

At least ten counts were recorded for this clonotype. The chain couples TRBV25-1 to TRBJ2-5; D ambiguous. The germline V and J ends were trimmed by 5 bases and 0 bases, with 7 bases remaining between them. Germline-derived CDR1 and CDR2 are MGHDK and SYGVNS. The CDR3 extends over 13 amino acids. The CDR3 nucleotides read TGTGCCAGCAGTTACCGGGACCAAGAGACCCAGTACTTC. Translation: CASSYRDQETQYF. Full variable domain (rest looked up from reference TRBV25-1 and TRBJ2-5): EADIYQTPRYLVIGTGKKITLECSQTMGHDKMYWYQQDPGMELHLIHYSYGVNSTEKGDLSSESTVSRIRTEHFPLTLESARPSHTSQYLCASSYRDQETQYFGPGTRLLVL.

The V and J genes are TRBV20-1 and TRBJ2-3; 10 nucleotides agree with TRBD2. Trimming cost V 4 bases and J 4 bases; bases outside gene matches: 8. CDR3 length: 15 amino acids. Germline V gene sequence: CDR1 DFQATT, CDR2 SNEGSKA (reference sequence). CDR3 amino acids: CSANDSGGAADTQYF. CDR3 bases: TGCAGTGCTAACGACAGCGGGGGGGCAGCAGATACGCAGTATTTT.

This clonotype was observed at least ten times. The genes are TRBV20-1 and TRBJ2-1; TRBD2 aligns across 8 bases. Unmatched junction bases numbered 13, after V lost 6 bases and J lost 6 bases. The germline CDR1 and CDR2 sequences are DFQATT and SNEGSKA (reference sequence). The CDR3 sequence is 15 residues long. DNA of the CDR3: TGCAGTGCCACTACGGGGGGGCTCTACCGCAATGAGCAGTTCTTC. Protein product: CSATTGGLYRNEQFF.

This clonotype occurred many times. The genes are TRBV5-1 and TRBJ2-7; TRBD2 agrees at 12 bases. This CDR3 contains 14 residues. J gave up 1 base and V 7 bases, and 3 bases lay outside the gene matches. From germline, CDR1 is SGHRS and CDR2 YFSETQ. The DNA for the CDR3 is TGCGCCAGCGCCGGGACTAGCGGGTCCTACGAGCAGTACTTC. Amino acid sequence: CASAGTSGSYEQYF.